Sequencing of this TCR beta chain was carried out in a study of technical replicates of blood from four donors. Trimming pared 0 bases from V and 6 bases from J, leaving 18 bases between. This CDR3 is 16 amino acids long. Germline V gene lookup returns CDR1 SGHRS and CDR2 YFSETQ. Method: immunoSEQ multiplex PCR; TCRdb's copy keeps in-frame clones and lacks some. The table lists tens of thousands of clones, around nine tenths of them singletons. This chain joins TRBV5-1 and TRBJ1-1; no reliable D call. Sequencing was done on a sample of T cells isolated from PBMCs. The sequence was obtained from a human donor in good health. CDR3 DNA sequence: TGCGCCAGCAGCTTGGGTGGGAGCTCGTTCATCGCTGAAGCTTTCTTT. This encodes CASSLGGSSFIAEAFF.